Each of the 20 T cell receptor beta chains below was sequenced from the same sample in a study of identical twins' blood T cells. TCRdb re-analysed the 5' RACE reads in MiXCR, keeping a single row per CDR3 protein. The sample carries 350,000 to 400,000 distinct CDR3 sequences, 25% to 35% recorded once. Sequenced sample: PBMCs. The source of these receptors is a woman aged 18-49 years in good health.

The chain is built from TRBV3-1 and TRBJ2-1; D assignment may be TRBD1 or TRBD2 (5 bases each). Germline CDR1 and CDR2: LGHDT and YNNKEL (reference sequence). V lost 3 bases and J 3 bases, leaving 18 bases between the germline ends. CDR3 length: 17 residues. CDR3 sequence reads: CASSQDRGTVIYNEQFF. The DNA for the CDR3 is TGTGCCAGCAGCCAGGACCGAGGGACCGTCATCTACAATGAGCAGTTCTTC.

J is TRBJ1-1 and V is TRBV29-1; D not certain. The length of the CDR3 is 12 residues. The V gene lost 6 bases and the J gene lost 2 bases, with 10 bases spanning the gap. Germline assignment: CDR1 SQVTM and CDR2 ANQGSEA. Here the CDR3 reads CSVLTENTEAFF. In DNA, the CDR3 is TGCAGCGTCCTTACAGAAAACACTGAAGCTTTCTTT.

Only a few counts were recorded for this clonotype. The rearrangement joins TRBV12-3 or TRBV12-4 to TRBJ1-2; D unclear. Trimming took 0 bases from V and 8 from J, leaving 4 bases between them. The CDR3 runs 11 residues. CDR3 amino acids: CASSLAAGYTF. CDR3 sequence (DNA): TGTGCCAGCAGTTTAGCGGCGGGCTACACCTTC.

This clonotype came up a few times. This chain connects TRBV6-5 to TRBJ1-6; tentatively, D is TRBD1 (6 bases). CDR1 is MNHEY, CDR2 SVGAGI, per germline. V was clipped by 5 bases and J by 6 bases, with 20 bases between them. This CDR3 has 17 residues. The CDR3 is CASSNSRRGARNSPLHF. In DNA form, the CDR3 reads TGTGCCAGCAGTAATAGTAGAAGGGGGGCGCGTAATTCACCCCTCCACTTT.

This clonotype was recorded a few times. The V gene is TRBV29-1, the J gene TRBJ1-1; no reliable D call. The CDR3 loop spans 12 amino acids. V was shortened by 7 bases and J by 5 bases, with 14 bases between the two germline ends. The germline CDR1 and CDR2 sequences are SQVTM and ANQGSEA. The CDR3 coding sequence is TGCAGCGGGACGGCTTGGGAAACTGAAGCTTTCTTT. Translation: CSGTAWETEAFF.

V and J are TRBV29-1 and TRBJ1-3; 10 positions agree with TRBD1. Trimming at V came to 4 bases and at J to 2 bases, leaving 5 bases not matched to a gene. Germline assignment: CDR1 SQVTM and CDR2 ANQGSEA. The CDR3 has 15 residues. The CDR3 reads CSVALGQGAGNTIYF. CDR3 nucleotide sequence: TGCAGCGTTGCCCTCGGACAGGGGGCTGGAAACACCATATATTTT.

About this clonotype: A read error may be the cause here, since a much bigger clone is one base away. V is TRBV5-1 and J is TRBJ1-1; no definite D call. The germline CDR1 and CDR2 sequences are SGHRS and YFSETQ. CDR3 length: 11 residues. CDR3 sequence reads: CASSLPGETFF. CDR3 coding DNA: TGCGCCAGCAGCTTGCCTGGTGAAACTTTCTTT.

V is TRBV5-1 and J is TRBJ2-2; D possibly corresponds to TRBD1 (5 bases). CDR3 length equals 15 residues. Germline V gene lookup returns CDR1 SGHRS and CDR2 YFSETQ. Trimming pared 2 bases from V and 6 bases from J, leaving 14 bases between. For the CDR3, the DNA is TGCGCCAGCAGCTTTTCAGGGTATTCGGCCGGGGAGCTGTTTTTT. Its translation is CASSFSGYSAGELFF.

This chain joins TRBV6-2 or TRBV6-3 and TRBJ1-4; D is ambiguous. The CDR3 is made up of 14 amino acids. The V gene's germline CDR1 is MNHEY and CDR2 SVGEGT. V was trimmed by 6 bases and J by 2 bases, leaving 10 bases between them. CDR3 sequence (DNA): TGTGCCAGCAGACTGACGACGACTAATGAAAAACTGTTTTTT. It is translated as CASRLTTTNEKLFF.

The CDR3 DNA sequence: TGCGCCAGCAGCCATGAGGTTCGGACTGAAGCTTTCTTT. Protein: CASSHEVRTEAFF. This sequence joins TRBV4-1 and TRBJ1-1; D call uncertain. This CDR3 comprises 13 residues. CDR1 and CDR2 (germline): MGHRA, YSYEKL. The ends were cut back, 3 bases at V and 5 bases at J, with 10 bases in the middle.

The V and J genes are TRBV20-1 and TRBJ2-3; 9 nucleotides agree with TRBD2. The CDR3 is 17 residues long. Germline lookup yields CDR1 DFQATT and CDR2 SNEGSKA (reference sequence). V shed 6 bases and J 7 bases; nucleotides not matched to a gene: 20. CDR3 region: CSAHTRPSGVEVNTQYF. The CDR3 DNA sequence: TGCAGTGCCCATACAAGGCCTAGCGGGGTAGAAGTAAATACGCAGTATTTT.

This chain links TRBV29-1 with TRBJ1-2; no reliable D call. The CDR3 has 13 amino acids. Germline CDR1 reads SQVTM; CDR2 reads ANQGSEA. Trimming left V 4 bases short and J 4 bases short, with 13 bases between. CDR3: CSVASGPSYGYTF. CDR3 coding DNA: TGCAGCGTTGCCTCGGGTCCTTCCTATGGCTACACCTTC.

This clonotype appeared a few times. The chain is built from TRBV10-2 and TRBJ2-1, with a possible D match to TRBD2 (6 bases). The length of the CDR3 is 15 residues. Deletions cut 5 bases from V and 6 bases from J, with 17 bases between. Per the germline V gene, CDR1 is WSHSY and CDR2 is SAAADI. CDR3 DNA sequence: TGCGCCAGCAGTAGGGGCGGGACGAGGCGCAATGAGCAGTTCTTC. It codes for CASSRGGTRRNEQFF.

This clonotype was found a few times. The chain carries TRBV29-1 and TRBJ2-1; D not resolved. This CDR3 comprises 12 residues. V was pared by 4 bases and J by 6 bases, with 10 bases between. Germline lookup yields CDR1 SQVTM and CDR2 ANQGSEA. This CDR3 is CSVVGRANEQFF. The CDR3 bases are TGCAGCGTTGTCGGCAGAGCCAATGAGCAGTTCTTC.

This clonotype was seen only a few times. One junction end does not reproduce the germline sequence, and a read error may be involved. The chain joins TRBV29-1 to TRBJ2-7; D is possibly TRBD1 (5 bases). CDR1 and CDR2 from the germline V gene are SQVTM and ANQGSEA. This CDR3 region has 14 residues. The CDR3 loop reads CGVEKGEISYEQYF. CDR3 bases: TGCGGCGTTGAGAAAGGGGAAATCTCCTACGAGCAGTACTTC.

In its sample, this clonotype was seen a few times. The chain couples TRBV20-1 to TRBJ2-1; 12 nucleotides agree with TRBD2. V was pared by 3 bases and J by 9 bases, with 12 bases of the junction left unmatched. CDR3 length equals 16 residues. CDR1 and CDR2 from the germline V gene are DFQATT and SNEGSKA (reference sequence). Here the CDR3 reads CSARPLAGGQTTEQFF. Written as DNA, the CDR3 is TGCAGTGCTAGGCCTCTAGCGGGGGGGCAAACGACTGAGCAGTTCTTC.

The gene calls are TRBV20-1 and TRBJ2-1; 7 nucleotides align to TRBD2. Germline lookup yields CDR1 DFQATT and CDR2 SNEGSKA (reference sequence). The CDR3 is 15 amino acids. The V and J ends lost 3 bases and 2 bases, in that order; junction bases with no gene match: 7. The CDR3 loop is CSASPSGVTYNEQFF. Written as DNA, the CDR3 is TGCAGTGCTAGCCCTAGCGGAGTCACCTACAATGAGCAGTTCTTC.

This clonotype was seen a handful of times. This sequence joins TRBV27 and TRBJ2-2, with D perhaps assigned TRBD1 or TRBD2 (6 bases each). The CDR3 covers 17 residues. Germline CDR1 MNHEY, CDR2 SMNVEV (reference sequence). The ends were cut back, 2 bases at V and 5 bases at J, with 18 bases in the middle. The CDR3 reads CASSLEGGGLETGELFF. In DNA form, the CDR3 reads TGTGCCAGCAGTTTAGAGGGTGGGGGGCTGGAGACCGGGGAGCTGTTTTTT.

The J gene is TRBJ2-7, the V gene TRBV20-1, with 8 nucleotides matching TRBD2. V gave up 0 bases and J gave up 4 bases; unmatched junction bases: 5. The CDR3 is 14 residues long. Germline V gene lookup returns CDR1 DFQATT and CDR2 SNEGSKA (reference sequence). CDR3 loop: CSARDRASGYEQYF. In DNA form, the CDR3 reads TGCAGTGCTAGAGATCGGGCTAGCGGGTACGAGCAGTACTTC.

This rearrangement joins TRBV29-1 to TRBJ1-4, with 9 bases that match TRBD1. With 0 bases clipped from V and 8 bases from J, the junction kept 7 bases outside the gene matches. CDR3 length: 15 residues. CDR1 and CDR2 (germline): SQVTM, ANQGSEA. The CDR3 DNA reads as TGCAGCGTTGAAGACCTGACAGGGGGGAGCGAAAAACTGTTTTTT. It yields the protein CSVEDLTGGSEKLFF.